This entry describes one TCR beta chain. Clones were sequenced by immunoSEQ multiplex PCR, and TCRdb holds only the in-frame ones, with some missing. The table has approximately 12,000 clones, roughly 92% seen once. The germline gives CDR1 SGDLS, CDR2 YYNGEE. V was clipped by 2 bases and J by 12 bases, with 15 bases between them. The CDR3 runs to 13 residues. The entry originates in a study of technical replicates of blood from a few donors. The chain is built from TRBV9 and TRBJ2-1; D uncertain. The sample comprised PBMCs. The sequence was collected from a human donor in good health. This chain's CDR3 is CASSVGNDPGQFF. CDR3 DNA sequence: TGTGCCAGCAGCGTCGGTAATGACCCGGGGCAGTTCTTC. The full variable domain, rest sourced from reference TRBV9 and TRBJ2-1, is DSGVTQTPKHLITATGQRVTLRCSPRSGDLSVYWYQQSLDQGLQFLIQYYNGEERAKGNILERFSAQQFPDLHSELNLSSLELGDSALYFCASSVGNDPGQFFGPGTRLTVL.